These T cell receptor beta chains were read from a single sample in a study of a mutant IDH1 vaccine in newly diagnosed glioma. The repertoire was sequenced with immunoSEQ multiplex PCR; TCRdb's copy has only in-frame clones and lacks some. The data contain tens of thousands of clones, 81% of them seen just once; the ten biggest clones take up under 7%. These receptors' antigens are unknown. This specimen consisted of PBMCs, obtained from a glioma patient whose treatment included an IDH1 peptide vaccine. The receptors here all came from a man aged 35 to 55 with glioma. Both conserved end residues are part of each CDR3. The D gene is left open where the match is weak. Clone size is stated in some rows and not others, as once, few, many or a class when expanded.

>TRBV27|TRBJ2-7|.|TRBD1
CASRNQGAPPEQYF
TGTGCCAGCAGGAACCAGGGGGCGCCCCCCGAGCAGTACTTC
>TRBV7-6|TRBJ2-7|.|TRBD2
CASSFTSANEQYF
TGTGCCAGCAGCTTTACTAGCGCTAACGAGCAGTACTTC
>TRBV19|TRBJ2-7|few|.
CASSIGGGSEQYF
TGTGCCAGTAGTATTGGAGGGGGAAGCGAGCAGTACTTC
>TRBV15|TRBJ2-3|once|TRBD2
CATGSRLAGVTDTQYF
TGTGCCACCGGCAGCCGACTAGCGGGAGTCACAGATACGCAGTATTTT
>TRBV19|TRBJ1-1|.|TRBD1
CASSPSGGGSTEAFF
TGTGCCAGTAGTCCCTCAGGGGGGGGGTCCACTGAAGCTTTCTTT
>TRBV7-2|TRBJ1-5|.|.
CASSLVSSGNQPQHF
TGTGCCAGCAGCTTAGTGTCGAGTGGCAATCAGCCCCAGCATTTT
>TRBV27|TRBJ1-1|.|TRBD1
CASSPRQGRTEAFF
TGTGCCAGCAGTCCCCGACAGGGGCGCACTGAAGCTTTCTTT
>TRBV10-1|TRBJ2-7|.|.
CASSPGHMPTYEQYF
TGCGCCAGCAGCCCGGGACACATGCCCACCTACGAGCAGTACTTC
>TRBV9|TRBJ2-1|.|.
CASSVATPPDEQFF
TGTGCCAGCAGCGTGGCGACCCCTCCAGATGAGCAGTTCTTC
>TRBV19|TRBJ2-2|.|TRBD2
CASSLPAGGNTGELFF
TGTGCCAGTAGTCTTCCAGCGGGGGGGAACACCGGGGAGCTGTTTTTT
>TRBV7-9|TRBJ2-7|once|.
CASSAGRTYEQYF
TGTGCCAGCAGTGCTGGCAGAACCTACGAGCAGTACTTC
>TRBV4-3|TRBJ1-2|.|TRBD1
CASSLGTGATNYGYTF
TGCGCCAGCAGCCTTGGGACAGGGGCAACTAACTATGGCTACACCTTC
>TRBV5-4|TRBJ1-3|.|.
CASSPREEAGNTIYF
TGTGCCAGCAGCCCCAGGGAGGAGGCTGGAAACACCATATATTTT
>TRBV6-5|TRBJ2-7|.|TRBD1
CASSRTGTGLGEQYF
TGTGCCAGCAGTAGAACCGGGACAGGACTCGGGGAGCAGTACTTC
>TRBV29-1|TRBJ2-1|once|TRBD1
CSVDRDPFTEQFF
TGCAGCGTGGACAGGGACCCGTTTACTGAGCAGTTCTTC
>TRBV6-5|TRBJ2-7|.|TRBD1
CASRGQGTSYEQYF
TGTGCCAGCAGGGGACAGGGTACCTCCTACGAGCAGTACTTC
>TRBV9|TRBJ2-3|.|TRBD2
CASSPQAGGRSDTQYF
TGTGCCAGCAGCCCCCAAGCGGGAGGGAGATCAGATACGCAGTATTTT
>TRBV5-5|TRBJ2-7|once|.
CASSLVGRSYEQYF
TGTGCCAGCAGCTTGGTGGGGAGGTCCTACGAGCAGTACTTC
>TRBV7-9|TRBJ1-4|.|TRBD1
CASSLGGTGSEKLFF
TGTGCCAGCAGCTTAGGAGGGACAGGGAGTGAAAAACTGTTTTTT
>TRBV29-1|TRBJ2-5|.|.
CSAGRGVPLAETQYF
TGCAGCGCCGGGCGCGGGGTCCCCCTGGCAGAGACCCAGTACTTC
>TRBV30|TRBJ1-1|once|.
CAWSVSVSNTEAFF
TGTGCCTGGAGTGTCTCAGTTAGTAACACTGAAGCTTTCTTT
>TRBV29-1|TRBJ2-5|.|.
CSVGPVQETQYF
TGCAGCGTGGGGCCAGTCCAAGAGACCCAGTACTTC
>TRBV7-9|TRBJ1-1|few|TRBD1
CASRHRDRLYTEAFF
TGTGCCAGCAGACACCGGGACAGGCTGTACACTGAAGCTTTCTTT
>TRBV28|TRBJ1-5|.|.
CASSLGVSNQPQHF
TGTGCCAGCAGTTTGGGGGTTAGCAATCAGCCCCAGCATTTT
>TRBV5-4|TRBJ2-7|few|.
CASSLGGGDEQYF
TGTGCCAGCAGCTTAGGGGGGGGAGACGAGCAGTACTTC
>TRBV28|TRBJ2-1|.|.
CASSLGSANEQFF
TGTGCCAGCAGCCTGGGATCGGCCAATGAGCAGTTCTTC
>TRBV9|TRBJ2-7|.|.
CASSVGSANSYEQYF
TGTGCCAGCAGCGTAGGGAGCGCCAACTCCTACGAGCAGTACTTC
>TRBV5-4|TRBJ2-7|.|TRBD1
CASSLGPWQGVDEQYF
TGTGCCAGCAGCTTGGGTCCCTGGCAGGGGGTAGACGAGCAGTACTTC
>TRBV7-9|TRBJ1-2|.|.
CASSLSADNYGYTF
TGTGCCAGCAGCTTATCCGCCGATAACTATGGCTACACCTTC
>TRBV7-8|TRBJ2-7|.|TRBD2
CASSLAGGSGEQYF
TGTGCCAGCAGCTTAGCGGGAGGGTCCGGCGAGCAGTACTTC
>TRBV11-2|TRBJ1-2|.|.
CASSFGIQNYGYTF
TGTGCCAGCAGCTTTGGAATTCAAAACTATGGCTACACCTTC
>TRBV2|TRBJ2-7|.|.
CASLDSPSYEQYF
TGTGCCAGTCTTGACTCACCCTCCTACGAGCAGTACTTC
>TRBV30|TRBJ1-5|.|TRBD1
CAWSLGQGNQPQHF
TGTGCCTGGAGTTTGGGACAGGGCAATCAGCCCCAGCATTTT
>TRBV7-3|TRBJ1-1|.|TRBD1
CASSLTAGGTEAFF
TGTGCCAGCAGCTTAACGGCAGGGGGAACTGAAGCTTTCTTT
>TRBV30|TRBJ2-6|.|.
CARVEGAGSGANVLTF
TGTGCCCGAGTGGAGGGCGCTGGGTCTGGGGCCAACGTCCTGACTTTC
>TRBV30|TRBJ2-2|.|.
CAWSEGDLNTGELFF
TGTGCCTGGAGTGAAGGGGATTTGAACACCGGGGAGCTGTTTTTT
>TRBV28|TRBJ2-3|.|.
CASSTRDFGTDTQYF
TGTGCCAGCAGTACCAGGGATTTCGGGACAGATACGCAGTATTTT
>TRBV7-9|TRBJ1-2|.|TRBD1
CASSPDRVNYGYTF
TGTGCCAGCAGTCCGGACAGGGTTAACTATGGCTACACCTTC
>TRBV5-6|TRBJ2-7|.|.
CASSSAGIPPDEQYF
TGTGCCAGCAGCTCCGCAGGGATCCCTCCGGACGAGCAGTACTTC
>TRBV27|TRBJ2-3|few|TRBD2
CASSVGLAADTQYF
TGTGCCAGCAGTGTAGGACTAGCGGCAGATACGCAGTATTTT
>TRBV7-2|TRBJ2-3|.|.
CASSSVGADTQYF
TGTGCCAGCAGCTCCGTGGGAGCAGATACGCAGTATTTT
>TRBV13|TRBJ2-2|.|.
CASSFLGNTGELFF
TGTGCCAGCAGCTTCTTAGGGAACACCGGGGAGCTGTTTTTT